Detailed here is one T cell receptor (beta chain). Its antigen is still unknown. The sample belongs to a study of cytomegalovirus exposure and HLA in healthy donors. Study-level points and caveats: Within an earlier analysis, most TCR beta V segments proved productive either about 87% or about 30% of the time.

This CDR3 comprises 14 residues. The germline V gene encodes CDR1 SSHAT and CDR2 FNYEAQ (reference sequence). Trimming removed 6 bases at V and 1 base at J, with 11 bases between. PCR involved 60 Vbeta and 13 Jbeta primers. Profiling relied on immunoSEQ multiplex PCR, and the TCRdb table lists in-frame clones only, not all of them. The sample carries just over 150,000 clones, roughly 78% recorded once. The rearrangement links TRBV7-7 to TRBJ2-3, with D possibly being TRBD1 (6 bases). Specimen: PBMCs. This receptor was identified in a middle-aged woman in good health and CMV-seronegative. CDR3: CASSRAGGTDTQYF. The CDR3 coding sequence is TGTGCCAGCAGTAGGGCAGGGGGCACAGATACGCAGTATTTT. The entire variable domain, with the rest obtained from reference TRBV7-7 and TRBJ2-3, is as follows: GAGVSQSPRYKVTKRGQDVTLRCDPISSHATLYWYQQALGQGPEFLTYFNYEAQPDKSGLPSDRFSAERPEGSISTLTIQRTEQRDSAMYRCASSRAGGTDTQYFGPGTRLTVL.